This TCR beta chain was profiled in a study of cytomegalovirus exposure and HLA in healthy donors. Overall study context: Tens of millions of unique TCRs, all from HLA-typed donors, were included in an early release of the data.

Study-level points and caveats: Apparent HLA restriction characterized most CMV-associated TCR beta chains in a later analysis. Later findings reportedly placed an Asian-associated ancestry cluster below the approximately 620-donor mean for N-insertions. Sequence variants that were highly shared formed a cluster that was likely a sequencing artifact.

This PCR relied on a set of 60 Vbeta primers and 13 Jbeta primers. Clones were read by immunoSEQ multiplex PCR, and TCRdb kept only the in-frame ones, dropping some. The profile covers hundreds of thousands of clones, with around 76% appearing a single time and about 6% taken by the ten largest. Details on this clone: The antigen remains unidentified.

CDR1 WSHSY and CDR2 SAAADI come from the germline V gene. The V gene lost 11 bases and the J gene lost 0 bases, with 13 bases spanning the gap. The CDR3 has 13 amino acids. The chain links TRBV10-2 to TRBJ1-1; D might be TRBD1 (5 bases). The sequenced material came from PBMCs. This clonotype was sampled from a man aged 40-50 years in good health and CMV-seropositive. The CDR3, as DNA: TGCGCCGGCGGGGCAGACATGAACACTGAAGCTTTCTTT. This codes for CAGGADMNTEAFF.